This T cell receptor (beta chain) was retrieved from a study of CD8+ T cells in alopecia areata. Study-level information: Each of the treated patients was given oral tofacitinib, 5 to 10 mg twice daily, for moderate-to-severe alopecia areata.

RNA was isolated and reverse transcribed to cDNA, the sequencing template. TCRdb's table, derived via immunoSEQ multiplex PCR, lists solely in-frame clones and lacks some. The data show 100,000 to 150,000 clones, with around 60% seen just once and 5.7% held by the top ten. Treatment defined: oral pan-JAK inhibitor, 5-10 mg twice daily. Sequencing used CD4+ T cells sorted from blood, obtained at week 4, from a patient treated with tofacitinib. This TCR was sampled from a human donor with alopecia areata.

The CDR3 reads CASSLGTGSGNQPQHF. CDR3 in DNA: TGTGCCAGCAGCTTAGGGACAGGGAGCGGCAATCAGCCCCAGCATTTT. The chain recombines TRBV7-9 with TRBJ1-5, with 8 bases identical to TRBD1. J was trimmed by 2 bases and V by 1 base; bases with no gene match: 4. Germline V gives CDR1 SEHNR, CDR2 FQNEAQ (reference sequence). This CDR3 has 16 amino acids.